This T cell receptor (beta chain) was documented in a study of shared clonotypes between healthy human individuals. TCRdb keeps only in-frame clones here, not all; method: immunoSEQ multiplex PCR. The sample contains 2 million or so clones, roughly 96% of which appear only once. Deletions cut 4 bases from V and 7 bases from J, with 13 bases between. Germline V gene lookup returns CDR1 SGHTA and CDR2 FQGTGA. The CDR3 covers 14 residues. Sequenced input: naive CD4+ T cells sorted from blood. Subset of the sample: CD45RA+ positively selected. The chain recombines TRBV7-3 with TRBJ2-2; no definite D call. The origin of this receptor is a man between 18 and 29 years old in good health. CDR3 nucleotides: TGTGCCAGCAGCTCTATTCCTGGGGTCGGGGAGCTGTTTTTT. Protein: CASSSIPGVGELFF.